This is a list of T cell receptor beta chains from one sample in a study of shared clonotypes between healthy human individuals. TCRdb's table, derived via immunoSEQ multiplex PCR, lists solely in-frame clones and lacks some. The table has nearly 750,000 clones, around 77% seen once. The sample comprised memory CD4+ T cells sorted from blood. The source of these receptors is a woman aged 30 to 39 in good health. CDR3s include the opening cysteine and the closing phenylalanine or tryptophan. The size of a clone is reported for some rows only, either as once, few or many, or as a class for expanded clones.

j_call: TRBJ2-7
v_call: TRBV6-6
clone_size: few
cdr3_aa: CASSSGTVAYEQYF

j_call: TRBJ2-3
v_call: TRBV7-8
clone_size: once
cdr3_aa: CASSLPGYRGADTQYF

j_call: TRBJ1-5
v_call: TRBV2
clone_size: once
cdr3_aa: CASTDTSPNQPQHF

j_call: TRBJ1-2
v_call: TRBV5-4
clone_size: -
cdr3_aa: CASSISLDTRGYTF

j_call: TRBJ2-5
v_call: TRBV11-2
clone_size: -
cdr3_aa: CASSLGKQETQYF

j_call: TRBJ1-5
v_call: TRBV15
clone_size: -
cdr3_aa: CATSRDYQPQHF

j_call: TRBJ2-5
v_call: TRBV5-6
clone_size: -
cdr3_aa: CASSSLGRTAQETQYF

j_call: TRBJ1-1
v_call: TRBV6-5
clone_size: -
cdr3_aa: CASSYRTGLGGTEAFF

j_call: TRBJ1-1
v_call: TRBV7-2
clone_size: once
cdr3_aa: CASSAGQGAEAFF

j_call: TRBJ1-5
v_call: TRBV11-2
clone_size: few
cdr3_aa: CASSLAGVSNQPQHF

j_call: TRBJ1-1
v_call: TRBV7-9
clone_size: -
cdr3_aa: CASSQLQKQGIETEAFF

j_call: TRBJ1-2
v_call: TRBV19
clone_size: -
cdr3_aa: CASTSWGQGYTF

j_call: TRBJ2-5
v_call: TRBV6-5
clone_size: -
cdr3_aa: CASSTGESTQETQYF

j_call: TRBJ1-4
v_call: TRBV4-1
clone_size: -
cdr3_aa: CASSQGWGIGGEKLFF

j_call: TRBJ2-4
v_call: TRBV27
clone_size: -
cdr3_aa: CASSLALAKNIQYF

j_call: TRBJ2-1
v_call: TRBV7-9
clone_size: -
cdr3_aa: CASSPGLANPYNEQFF

j_call: TRBJ2-2
v_call: TRBV7-7
clone_size: -
cdr3_aa: CASSRGITGELFF

j_call: TRBJ1-2
v_call: TRBV18
clone_size: -
cdr3_aa: CASSPNTEPGYTF

j_call: TRBJ2-5
v_call: TRBV7-2
clone_size: -
cdr3_aa: CASSSRPEPAETQYF

j_call: TRBJ1-2
v_call: TRBV28
clone_size: few
cdr3_aa: CASSLPGTGHNYGYTF

j_call: TRBJ1-1
v_call: TRBV13
clone_size: -
cdr3_aa: CASSFNQGDTEAFF

j_call: TRBJ1-1
v_call: TRBV5-4
clone_size: -
cdr3_aa: CASSPNRGGRTEAFF

j_call: TRBJ1-3
v_call: TRBV5-1
clone_size: few
cdr3_aa: CASSLGPTTSGNTIYF

j_call: TRBJ2-1
v_call: TRBV7-9
clone_size: -
cdr3_aa: CASSLERDEQFF

j_call: TRBJ2-6
v_call: TRBV5-1
clone_size: -
cdr3_aa: CASSDRGSGANVLTF

j_call: TRBJ2-7
v_call: TRBV7-9
clone_size: few
cdr3_aa: CASSWGRTGLDEQYF

j_call: TRBJ2-3
v_call: TRBV28
clone_size: -
cdr3_aa: CASSSIGQGTDTQYF

j_call: TRBJ1-1
v_call: TRBV28
clone_size: -
cdr3_aa: CASRSGQGRKMNTEAFF

j_call: TRBJ2-1
v_call: TRBV27
clone_size: many
cdr3_aa: CASSPRTSHEQFF

j_call: TRBJ2-3
v_call: TRBV7-9
clone_size: -
cdr3_aa: CASSHQSAGPDTQYF

j_call: TRBJ1-3
v_call: TRBV27
clone_size: once
cdr3_aa: CASSLRGSSGNTIYF

j_call: TRBJ1-6
v_call: TRBV2
clone_size: few
cdr3_aa: CASNWGFSGSPLHF

j_call: TRBJ2-5
v_call: TRBV5-1
clone_size: -
cdr3_aa: CASSLLRDGRYQETQYF

j_call: TRBJ1-5
v_call: TRBV27
clone_size: -
cdr3_aa: CASSFTLYQPQHF

j_call: TRBJ2-3
v_call: TRBV7-9
clone_size: few
cdr3_aa: CASSLGGAFLDTQYF

j_call: TRBJ2-7
v_call: TRBV6-1
clone_size: -
cdr3_aa: CASNRAAGTGLEQYF

j_call: TRBJ1-1
v_call: TRBV27
clone_size: -
cdr3_aa: CASSLWAGRTEAFF

j_call: TRBJ1-2
v_call: TRBV6-6
clone_size: -
cdr3_aa: CASSADRNYGYTF

j_call: TRBJ2-1
v_call: TRBV6-5
clone_size: -
cdr3_aa: CASSYDLARQDEQFF

j_call: TRBJ2-5
v_call: TRBV30
clone_size: -
cdr3_aa: CAWRMGQGVFGTQYF

j_call: TRBJ1-4
v_call: TRBV6-6
clone_size: -
cdr3_aa: CASSYTDRGRGKLFF

j_call: TRBJ2-4
v_call: TRBV13
clone_size: -
cdr3_aa: CASSTRQLAKNIQYF

j_call: TRBJ2-1
v_call: TRBV11-2
clone_size: -
cdr3_aa: CASSSRDKYNEQFF

j_call: TRBJ2-5
v_call: TRBV15
clone_size: few
cdr3_aa: CATSRDGQGRETQYF